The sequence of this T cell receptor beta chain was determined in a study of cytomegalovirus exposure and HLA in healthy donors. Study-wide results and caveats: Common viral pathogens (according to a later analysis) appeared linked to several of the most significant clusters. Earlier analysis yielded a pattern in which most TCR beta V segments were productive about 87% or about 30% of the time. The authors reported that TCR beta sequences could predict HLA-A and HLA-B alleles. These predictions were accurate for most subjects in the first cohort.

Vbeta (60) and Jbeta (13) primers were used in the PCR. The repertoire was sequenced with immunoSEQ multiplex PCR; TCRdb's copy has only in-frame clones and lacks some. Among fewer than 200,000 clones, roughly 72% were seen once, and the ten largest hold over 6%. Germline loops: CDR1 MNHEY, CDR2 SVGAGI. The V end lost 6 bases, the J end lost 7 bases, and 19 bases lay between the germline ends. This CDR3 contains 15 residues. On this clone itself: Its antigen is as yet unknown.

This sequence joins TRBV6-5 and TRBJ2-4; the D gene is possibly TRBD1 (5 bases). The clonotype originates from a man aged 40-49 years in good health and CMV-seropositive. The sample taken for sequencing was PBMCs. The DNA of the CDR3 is TGTGCCAGCAGCCACAAACCACTCAGGGATAACATTCAGTACTTC. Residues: CASSHKPLRDNIQYF.